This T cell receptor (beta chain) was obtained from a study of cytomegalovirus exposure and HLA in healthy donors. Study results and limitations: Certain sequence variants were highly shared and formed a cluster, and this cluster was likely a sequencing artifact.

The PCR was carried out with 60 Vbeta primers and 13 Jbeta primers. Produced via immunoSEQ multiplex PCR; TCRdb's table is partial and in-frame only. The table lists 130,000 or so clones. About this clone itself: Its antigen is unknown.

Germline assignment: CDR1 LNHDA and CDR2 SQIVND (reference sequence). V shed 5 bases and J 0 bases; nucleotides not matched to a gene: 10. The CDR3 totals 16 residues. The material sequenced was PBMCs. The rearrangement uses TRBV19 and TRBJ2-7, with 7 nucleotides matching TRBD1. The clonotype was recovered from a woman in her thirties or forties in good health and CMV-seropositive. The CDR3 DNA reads TGTGCCAGTAGTCCCCCAGGGGGTCGGGGCTCCTACGAGCAGTACTTC. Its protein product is CASSPPGGRGSYEQYF.